This is a list of T cell receptor beta chains from one sample in a study of cytomegalovirus exposure and HLA in healthy donors. The repertoire was sequenced with immunoSEQ multiplex PCR; TCRdb's copy has only in-frame clones and lacks some. The sample holds 40,000 or so clones, over 60% seen once. Material: PBMCs. The receptors here all came from a man between 35 and 55 years old in good health and CMV-seronegative. Both conserved end residues are part of each CDR3. A D gene is named only where the DNA matches it firmly. The size entry is marked missing in some rows and otherwise reads once, few, many or a size class.

clone size	V gene	D gene	J gene	CDR3 protein	CDR3 DNA
-	TRBV7-2	-	TRBJ2-4	CASSFGGTAKNIQYF	TGTGCCAGCAGCTTCGGAGGGACGGCCAAAAACATTCAGTACTTC
-	TRBV29-1	TRBD1	TRBJ1-2	CSVEPTGDDGYTF	TGCAGCGTTGAGCCGACAGGGGATGATGGCTACACCTTC
-	TRBV2	-	TRBJ2-2	CASRGGRSIGGTGELFF	TGTGCCAGCAGGGGAGGCAGGTCGATCGGTGGCACCGGGGAGCTGTTTTTT
medium-sized	TRBV12-5	-	TRBJ2-3	CASTTQGFTDTQYF	TGTGCTAGTACGACACAGGGTTTTACGGATACGCAGTATTTT
-	TRBV6-5	TRBD2	TRBJ2-2	CASSFSSGGRTGELFF	TGTGCCAGCAGTTTCTCTAGCGGGGGACGGACCGGGGAGCTGTTTTTT
-	TRBV29-1	TRBD1	TRBJ2-5	CSVPRTGQETQYF	TGCAGCGTTCCTCGGACAGGTCAGGAGACCCAGTACTTC
once	TRBV7-2	-	TRBJ2-5	CASSLDQGGQETQYF	TGTGCCAGCAGCTTAGATCAGGGAGGCCAAGAGACCCAGTACTTC
few	TRBV7-9	TRBD2	TRBJ2-7	CASSSWGGNYEQYF	TGTGCCAGCAGCTCCTGGGGGGGTAATTACGAGCAGTACTTC
-	TRBV9	-	TRBJ1-1	CASSFHFNTEAFF	TGTGCCAGCAGCTTTCATTTTAACACTGAAGCTTTCTTT
-	TRBV9	-	TRBJ1-1	CASSARDSGYTEAFF	TGTGCCAGCAGCGCACGGGACTCGGGCTACACTGAAGCTTTCTTT
-	TRBV18	TRBD1	TRBJ1-1	CASSPTAGGWDTEAFF	TGTGCCAGCTCACCAACGGCAGGGGGCTGGGACACTGAAGCTTTCTTT
-	TRBV29-1	-	TRBJ1-2	CSVVALRGPNYGYTF	TGCAGCGTTGTCGCGCTCAGGGGACCTAACTATGGCTACACCTTC
-	TRBV19	-	TRBJ1-4	CASSRWGTGEKLFF	TGTGCCAGTAGTAGGTGGGGAACAGGTGAAAAACTGTTTTTT
-	TRBV29-1	-	TRBJ1-2	CSGREGSYGYTF	TGCAGCGGCCGGGAGGGTTCCTATGGCTACACCTTC
-	TRBV19	TRBD2	TRBJ2-5	CASSQGLATETQYF	TGTGCCAGTAGTCAAGGACTAGCTACAGAGACCCAGTACTTC
-	TRBV29-1	-	TRBJ2-7	CSVDGPWTDEQYF	TGCAGCGTTGATGGCCCCTGGACTGACGAGCAGTACTTC
-	TRBV2	-	TRBJ2-7	CASSADSPKVYEQYF	TGTGCCAGCAGCGCGGACTCCCCAAAGGTCTACGAGCAGTACTTC
-	TRBV6-1	-	TRBJ2-5	CASSGARQETQYF	TGTGCCAGCAGTGGCGCTCGTCAAGAGACCCAGTACTTC
-	TRBV2	TRBD1	TRBJ1-2	CASSETGLGYTF	TGTGCCAGCAGTGAGACAGGGCTTGGCTACACCTTC
few	TRBV13	-	TRBJ2-3	CASNQGSDTQYF	TGTGCCAGCAATCAGGGGTCGGATACGCAGTATTTT
-	TRBV27	-	TRBJ2-5	CASSFRLGGTQYF	TGTGCCAGCAGTTTCCGACTAGGAGGGACCCAGTACTTC
few	TRBV2	-	TRBJ2-5	CASSPRRETQYF	TGTGCCAGCAGTCCGCGGCGGGAGACCCAGTACTTC
once	TRBV30	-	TRBJ1-6	CAWSGGPLHF	TGTGCCTGGAGTGGCGGACCCCTCCACTTT
few	TRBV30	-	TRBJ2-7	CAWRQGEREQYF	TGTGCCTGGAGACAGGGTGAGCGCGAGCAGTACTTC
few	TRBV7-9	-	TRBJ2-7	CASSTATGIYEQYF	TGTGCCAGCAGCACCGCGACAGGTATCTACGAGCAGTACTTC
-	TRBV27	TRBD1	TRBJ1-5	CASSLSWDRAQHF	TGTGCCAGCAGTTTATCATGGGACAGGGCCCAGCATTTT
-	TRBV29-1	-	TRBJ2-2	CSVLGQNTGELFF	TGCAGCGTTTTGGGGCAGAACACCGGGGAGCTGTTTTTT
-	TRBV4-1	-	TRBJ1-3	CASSPFDTSSGNTIYF	TGCGCCAGCAGCCCTTTTGACACAAGCTCTGGAAACACCATATATTTT
-	TRBV30	-	TRBJ1-5	CAWTHGRQGGSSQPQHF	TGTGCCTGGACCCACGGCCGGCAGGGAGGATCCAGTCAGCCCCAGCATTTT
-	TRBV25-1	-	TRBJ1-5	CASSEWGTNQPQHF	TGTGCCAGCAGTGAATGGGGGACAAATCAGCCCCAGCATTTT
-	TRBV9	TRBD2	TRBJ2-3	CASSVLAGGRADTQYF	TGTGCCAGCAGCGTGTTAGCGGGGGGGCGGGCAGATACGCAGTATTTT
-	TRBV2	TRBD1	TRBJ1-6	CASSHRQGIDNSPLHF	TGTGCCAGCAGCCACAGACAGGGGATCGATAATTCACCCCTCCACTTT
-	TRBV7-9	TRBD1	TRBJ2-7	CASSRPGTGFEQYF	TGTGCCAGCAGCCGTCCCGGGACAGGGTTCGAGCAGTACTTC
-	TRBV4-3	-	TRBJ1-1	CASSGGIVYTEAFF	TGCGCCAGCAGCGGCGGCATCGTCTACACTGAAGCTTTCTTT
-	TRBV18	-	TRBJ1-2	CASSPPGGSRGYGYTF	TGTGCCAGCTCACCACCAGGAGGGAGTAGGGGCTATGGCTACACCTTC
-	TRBV7-6	-	TRBJ2-5	CASSLALAVQETQYF	TGTGCCAGCAGCTTAGCGCTGGCAGTACAAGAGACCCAGTACTTC
-	TRBV30	-	TRBJ1-4	CAWSPGNVANEKLFF	TGTGCCTGGAGCCCCGGGAACGTAGCTAATGAAAAACTGTTTTTT
-	TRBV7-3	TRBD1	TRBJ2-1	CASSLAGGDYNEQFF	TGTGCCAGCAGCTTAGCAGGGGGCGACTACAATGAGCAGTTCTTC
-	TRBV9	TRBD2	TRBJ2-2	CASSVASGATGKLFF	TGTGCCAGCAGCGTAGCTAGCGGGGCGACCGGGAAGCTGTTTTTT
-	TRBV15	TRBD1	TRBJ2-7	CATSTGTGFYEQYF	TGTGCCACCAGTACCGGGACAGGGTTTTACGAGCAGTACTTC
-	TRBV7-8	TRBD1	TRBJ1-4	CASSSTGNEKLFF	TGTGCCAGCAGCTCGACAGGGAATGAAAAACTGTTTTTT
-	TRBV7-2	TRBD2	TRBJ2-1	CASSFRGGVGDEQFF	TGTGCCAGCAGCTTCCGGGGGGGGGTTGGTGATGAGCAGTTCTTC
-	TRBV7-2	-	TRBJ2-7	CASSARGYLSSYEQYF	TGTGCCAGCAGCGCTAGGGGGTACCTTTCAAGCTACGAGCAGTACTTC
-	TRBV5-4	-	TRBJ1-6	CASSRGREDSPLHF	TGTGCCAGCAGCCGGGGAAGGGAGGATTCACCCCTCCACTTT
-	TRBV7-2	-	TRBJ1-2	CASSLALQEWRGYTF	TGTGCCAGCAGCTTAGCGCTTCAGGAGTGGAGGGGCTACACCTTC
few	TRBV2	TRBD2	TRBJ2-2	CASIAGGPPGELFF	TGTGCCAGCATAGCGGGGGGGCCGCCCGGGGAGCTGTTTTTT
once	TRBV4-1	-	TRBJ2-5	CASSPTRTVQETQYF	TGCGCCAGCAGCCCTACCAGGACAGTCCAAGAGACCCAGTACTTC
few	TRBV29-1	-	TRBJ2-5	CSARHEETQYF	TGCAGCGCGAGACACGAAGAGACCCAGTACTTC
-	TRBV5-4	TRBD2	TRBJ2-2	CASSARTSTAGELFF	TGTGCCAGCAGCGCCAGGACTAGTACAGCCGGGGAGCTGTTTTTT
-	TRBV15	-	TRBJ1-2	CATSSPAEPLYYGYTF	TGTGCCACCAGCAGTCCCGCCGAGCCTCTTTACTATGGCTACACCTTC
-	TRBV6-1	TRBD1	TRBJ2-7	CASRTGGNEQYF	TGTGCCAGCAGGACAGGGGGCAACGAGCAGTACTTC
-	TRBV29-1	-	TRBJ2-3	CSVERVRDTQYF	TGCAGCGTGGAACGGGTGCGAGATACGCAGTATTTT
-	TRBV18	-	TRBJ2-7	CASSPDGQGSYEQYF	TGTGCCAGCTCACCAGACGGGCAGGGCAGCTACGAGCAGTACTTC
-	TRBV11-2	TRBD1	TRBJ2-7	CASSLIRTGSYEQYF	TGTGCCAGCAGTTTAATCCGGACAGGCTCCTACGAGCAGTACTTC
few	TRBV14	TRBD1	TRBJ1-2	CASSLQGTYGYTF	TGTGCCAGCAGCCTACAGGGGACCTATGGCTACACCTTC
-	TRBV19	-	TRBJ2-3	CATQMPPDTQYF	TGTGCCACCCAGATGCCTCCGGATACGCAGTATTTT
-	TRBV7-9	-	TRBJ1-5	CASSSNNQPQHF	TGTGCCAGCAGCTCAAATAATCAGCCCCAGCATTTT
-	TRBV30	-	TRBJ2-1	CAWSLNPGEQFF	TGTGCCTGGAGTCTGAATCCCGGTGAGCAGTTCTTC